This T cell receptor beta chain was sequenced for a study of CD4 and CD8 cells across lung adenocarcinoma regions. The patients had localized lung adenocarcinoma, a non-small cell subtype. By frequency in the sample, this clonotype is medium-sized. Via MiXCR, TCRdb re-called the PCR reads, giving one row per CDR3 protein. The sample includes 10,000 or so distinct CDR3 sequences, roughly 49% of them seen just once. V shed 4 bases, J shed 9 bases, and the junction held 11 bases outside the gene matches. There are 15 residues in the CDR3. CDR1 is MNHNS, CDR2 SASEGT, per germline. This chain connects TRBV6-1 to TRBJ2-4; 8 nucleotides align to TRBD1. The TCR comes from a female donor with lung adenocarcinoma. The CD4 and CD8 labels of this study may be unreliable. Sequencing input: CD8+ T cells from the margin of a lung tumor. The CDR3 loop reads CASSGAGQGSGIQYF. CDR3 bases: TGTGCCAGCAGTGGAGCTGGACAGGGCTCCGGCATTCAGTACTTC.